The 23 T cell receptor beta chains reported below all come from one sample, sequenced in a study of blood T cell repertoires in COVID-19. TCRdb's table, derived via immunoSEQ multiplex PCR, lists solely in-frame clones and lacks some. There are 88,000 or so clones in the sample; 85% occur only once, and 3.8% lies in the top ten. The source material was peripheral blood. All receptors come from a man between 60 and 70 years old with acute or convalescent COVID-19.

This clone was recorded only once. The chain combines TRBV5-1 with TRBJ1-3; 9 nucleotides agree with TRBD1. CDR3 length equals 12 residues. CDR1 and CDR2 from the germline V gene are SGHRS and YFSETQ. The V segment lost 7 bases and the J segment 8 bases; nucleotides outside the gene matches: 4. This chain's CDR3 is CASRGQGDTIYF. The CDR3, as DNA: TGCGCCAGCCGGGGACAGGGTGACACCATATATTTT. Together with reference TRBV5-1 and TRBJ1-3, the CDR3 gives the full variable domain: KAGVTQTPRYLIKTRGQQVTLSCSPISGHRSVSWYQQTPGQGLQFLFEYFSETQRNKGNFPGRFSGRQFSNSRSEMNVSTLELGDSALYLCASRGQGDTIYFGEGSWLTVV.

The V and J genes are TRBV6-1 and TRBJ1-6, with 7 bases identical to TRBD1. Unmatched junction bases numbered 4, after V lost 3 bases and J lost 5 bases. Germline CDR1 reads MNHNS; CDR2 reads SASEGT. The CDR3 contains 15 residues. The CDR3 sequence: CASSDLGQNNSPLHF. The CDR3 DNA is TGTGCCAGCAGTGACCTGGGACAGAATAATTCACCCCTCCACTTT.

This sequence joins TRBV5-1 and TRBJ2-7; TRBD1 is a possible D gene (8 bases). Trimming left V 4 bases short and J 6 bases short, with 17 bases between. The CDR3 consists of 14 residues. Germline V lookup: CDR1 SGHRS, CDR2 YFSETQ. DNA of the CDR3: TGCGCCAGCAGCAGCGGGACAGGTATAAGCGAGCAGTACTTC. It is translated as CASSSGTGISEQYF.

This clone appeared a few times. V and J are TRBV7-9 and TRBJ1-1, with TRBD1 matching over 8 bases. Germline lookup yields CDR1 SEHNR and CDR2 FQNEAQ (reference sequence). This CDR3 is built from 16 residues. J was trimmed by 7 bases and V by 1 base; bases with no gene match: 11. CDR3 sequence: CASSLVWETGEGEAFF. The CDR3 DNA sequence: TGTGCCAGCAGCTTAGTATGGGAGACAGGGGAGGGTGAAGCTTTCTTT.

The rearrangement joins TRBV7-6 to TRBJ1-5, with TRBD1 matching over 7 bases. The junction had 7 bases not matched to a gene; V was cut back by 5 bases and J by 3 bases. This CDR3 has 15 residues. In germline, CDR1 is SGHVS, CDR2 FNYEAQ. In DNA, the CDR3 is TGTGCCAGCAGCGACCAGGGGGGCCTCAATCAGCCCCAGCATTTT. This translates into CASSDQGGLNQPQHF.

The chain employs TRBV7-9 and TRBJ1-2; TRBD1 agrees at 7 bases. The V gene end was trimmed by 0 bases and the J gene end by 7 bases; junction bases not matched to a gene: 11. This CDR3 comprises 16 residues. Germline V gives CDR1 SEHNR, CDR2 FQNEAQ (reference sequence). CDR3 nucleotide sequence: TGTGCCAGCAGCTTAGCGTCAGGGGGTGCGCGAAGTGGCTACACCTTC. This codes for CASSLASGGARSGYTF.

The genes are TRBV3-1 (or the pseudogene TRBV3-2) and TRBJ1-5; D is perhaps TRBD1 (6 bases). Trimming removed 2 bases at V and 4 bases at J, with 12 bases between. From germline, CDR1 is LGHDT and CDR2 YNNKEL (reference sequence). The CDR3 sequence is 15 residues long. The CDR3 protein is CASSQSGDWNQPQHF. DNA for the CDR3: TGTGCCAGCAGCCAATCAGGGGATTGGAATCAGCCCCAGCATTTT.

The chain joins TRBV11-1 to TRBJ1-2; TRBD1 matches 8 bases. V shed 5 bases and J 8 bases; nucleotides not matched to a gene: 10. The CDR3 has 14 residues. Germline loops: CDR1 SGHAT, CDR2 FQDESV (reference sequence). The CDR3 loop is CASSREGTGGGYTF. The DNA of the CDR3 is TGTGCCAGCAGCCGAGAAGGGACAGGAGGAGGCTACACCTTC.

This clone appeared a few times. DNA for the CDR3: TGTGCCAGCAGTAAACAGGGAGACAACACTGAAGCTTTCTTT. It yields the protein CASSKQGDNTEAFF. V and J are TRBV6-6 and TRBJ1-1; the D gene is possibly TRBD1 (6 bases). CDR3 size: 14 residues. Trimming left V 5 bases short and J 2 bases short, with 12 bases between. Germline V lookup: CDR1 MNHNY, CDR2 SVGAGI (reference sequence).

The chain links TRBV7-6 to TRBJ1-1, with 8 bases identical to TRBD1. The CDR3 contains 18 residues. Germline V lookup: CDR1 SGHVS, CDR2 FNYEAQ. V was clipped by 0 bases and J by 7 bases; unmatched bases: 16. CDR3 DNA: TGTGCCAGCAGCTTAGCGGGTTCTCAGGGGGCCCTTATAGGTGAAGCTTTCTTT. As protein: CASSLAGSQGALIGEAFF.

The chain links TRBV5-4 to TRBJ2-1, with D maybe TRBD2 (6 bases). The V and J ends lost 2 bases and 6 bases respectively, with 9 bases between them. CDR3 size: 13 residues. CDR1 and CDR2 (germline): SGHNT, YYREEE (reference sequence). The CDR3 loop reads CASSLTSSNEQFF. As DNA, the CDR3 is TGTGCCAGCAGCTTAACTAGCAGCAATGAGCAGTTCTTC.

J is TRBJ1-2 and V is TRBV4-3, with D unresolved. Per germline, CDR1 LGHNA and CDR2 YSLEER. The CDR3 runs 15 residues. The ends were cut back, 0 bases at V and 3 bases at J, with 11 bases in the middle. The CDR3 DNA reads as TGCGCCAGCAGCCAAGATCTACCGACTGACTATGGCTACACCTTC. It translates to CASSQDLPTDYGYTF.

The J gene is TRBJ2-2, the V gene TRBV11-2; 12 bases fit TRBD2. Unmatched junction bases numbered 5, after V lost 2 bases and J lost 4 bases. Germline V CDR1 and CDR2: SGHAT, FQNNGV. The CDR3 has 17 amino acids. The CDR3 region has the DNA TGTGCCAGCAGCTTACTAGCGGGGGGGCCAAGCACCGGGGAGCTGTTTTTT. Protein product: CASSLLAGGPSTGELFF.

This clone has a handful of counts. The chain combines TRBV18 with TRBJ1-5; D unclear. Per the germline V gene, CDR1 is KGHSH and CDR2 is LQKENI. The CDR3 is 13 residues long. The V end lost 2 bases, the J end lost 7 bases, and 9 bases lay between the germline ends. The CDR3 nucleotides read TGTGCCAGCTCACCATCTCGTTTGCAGCCCCAGCATTTT. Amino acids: CASSPSRLQPQHF.

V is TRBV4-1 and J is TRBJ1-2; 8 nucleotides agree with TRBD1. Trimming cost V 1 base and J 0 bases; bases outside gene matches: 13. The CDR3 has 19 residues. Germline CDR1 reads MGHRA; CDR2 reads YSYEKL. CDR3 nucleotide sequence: TGCGCCAGCAGCCAAGCTGTAAGAAGGACAGGGAAGGCTAACTATGGCTACACCTTC. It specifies CASSQAVRRTGKANYGYTF.

The DNA for the CDR3 is TGTGCCAGCAGCGCCGGGACAGGGGAGTGGAAGACCCAGTACTTC. It is translated as CASSAGTGEWKTQYF. This chain links TRBV9 with TRBJ2-5; 10 bases align to TRBD1. Germline CDR1 and CDR2: SGDLS and YYNGEE. The ends lost 3 bases at V and 6 bases at J; junction bases unmatched: 8. The CDR3 runs 15 residues.

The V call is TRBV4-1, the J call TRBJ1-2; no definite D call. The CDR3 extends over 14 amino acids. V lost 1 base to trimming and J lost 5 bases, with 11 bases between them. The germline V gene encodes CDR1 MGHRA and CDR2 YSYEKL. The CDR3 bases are TGCGCCAGCAGCCAAGTTGGAGGAGAGTATGGCTACACCTTC. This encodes CASSQVGGEYGYTF.

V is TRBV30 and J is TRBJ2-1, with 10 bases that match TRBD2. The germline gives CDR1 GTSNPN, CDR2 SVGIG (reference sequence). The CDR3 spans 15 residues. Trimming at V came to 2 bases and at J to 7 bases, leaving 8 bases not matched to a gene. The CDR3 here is CAWSTPSGSVNEQFF. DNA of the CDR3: TGTGCCTGGAGTACCCCTAGCGGGAGTGTGAATGAGCAGTTCTTC. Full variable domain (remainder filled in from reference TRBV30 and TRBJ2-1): SQTIHQWPATLVQPVGSPLSLECTVEGTSNPNLYWYRQAAGRGLQLLFYSVGIGQISSEVPQNLSASRPQDRQFILSSKKLLLSDSGFYLCAWSTPSGSVNEQFFGPGTRLTVL.

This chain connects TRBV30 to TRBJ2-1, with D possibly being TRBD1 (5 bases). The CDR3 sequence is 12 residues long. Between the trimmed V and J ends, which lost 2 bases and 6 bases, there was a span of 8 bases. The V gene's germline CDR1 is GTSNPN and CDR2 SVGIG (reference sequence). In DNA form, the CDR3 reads TGTGCCTGGAGTAGGGGCCCCAATGAGCAGTTCTTC. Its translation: CAWSRGPNEQFF.

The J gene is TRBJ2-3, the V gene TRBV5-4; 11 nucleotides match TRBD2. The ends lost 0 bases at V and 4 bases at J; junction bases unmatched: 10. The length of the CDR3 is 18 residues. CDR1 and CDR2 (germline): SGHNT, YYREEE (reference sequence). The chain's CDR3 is CASSLGLAGGPGADTQYF. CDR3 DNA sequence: TGTGCCAGCAGCTTGGGTCTAGCGGGAGGCCCTGGAGCAGATACGCAGTATTTT.

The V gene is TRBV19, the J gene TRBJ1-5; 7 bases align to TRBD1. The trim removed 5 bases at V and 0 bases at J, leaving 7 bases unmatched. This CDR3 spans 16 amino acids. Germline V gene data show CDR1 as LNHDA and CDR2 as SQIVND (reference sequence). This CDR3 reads CASSSNRGGSNQPQHF. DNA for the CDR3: TGTGCCAGTAGTTCTAACAGGGGAGGTAGCAATCAGCCCCAGCATTTT. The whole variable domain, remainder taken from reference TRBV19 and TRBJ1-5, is DGGITQSPKYLFRKEGQNVTLSCEQNLNHDAMYWYRQDPGQGLRLIYYSQIVNDFQKGDIAEGYSVSREKKESFPLTVTSAQKNPTAFYLCASSSNRGGSNQPQHFGDGTRLSIL.

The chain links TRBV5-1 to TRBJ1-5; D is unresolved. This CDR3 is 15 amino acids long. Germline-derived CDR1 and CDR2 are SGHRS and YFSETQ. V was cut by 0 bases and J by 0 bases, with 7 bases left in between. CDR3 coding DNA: TGCGCCAGCAGCTTGGATCCCTATAGCAATCAGCCCCAGCATTTT. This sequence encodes CASSLDPYSNQPQHF. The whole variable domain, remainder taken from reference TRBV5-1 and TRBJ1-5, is KAGVTQTPRYLIKTRGQQVTLSCSPISGHRSVSWYQQTPGQGLQFLFEYFSETQRNKGNFPGRFSGRQFSNSRSEMNVSTLELGDSALYLCASSLDPYSNQPQHFGDGTRLSIL.

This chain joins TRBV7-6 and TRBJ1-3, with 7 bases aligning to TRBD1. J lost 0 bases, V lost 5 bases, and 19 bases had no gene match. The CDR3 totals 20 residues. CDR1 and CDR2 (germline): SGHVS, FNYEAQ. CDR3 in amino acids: CASSIRTGWNRASSGNTIYF. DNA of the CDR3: TGTGCCAGCAGCATACGGACAGGTTGGAATCGGGCCTCCTCTGGAAACACCATATATTTT.